This is a list of T cell receptor beta chains from one sample in a study of cytomegalovirus exposure and HLA in healthy donors. Generated by immunoSEQ multiplex PCR, the TCRdb table keeps only in-frame clones and is missing some. The sample yields roughly 150,000 clones, more than 65% seen once. The sample consisted of PBMCs. These receptors originate from a young man in good health and CMV-seropositive. Both conserved end residues are trimmed from each CDR3. The order of the fields is J gene, V gene, CDR3 protein.

j_call: TRBJ1-5
v_call: TRBV2
cdr3_aa: ASSSPFGTGDRSNQPQH

j_call: TRBJ2-1
v_call: TRBV4-1
cdr3_aa: ASSQDRGSNEQF

j_call: TRBJ1-6
v_call: TRBV2
cdr3_aa: ASSPPPGEAVIGSPLH

j_call: TRBJ2-1
v_call: TRBV10-2
cdr3_aa: ASSESLGSEQF

j_call: TRBJ1-4
v_call: TRBV19
cdr3_aa: ASSIGQGLGEKLF

j_call: TRBJ1-4
v_call: TRBV25-1
cdr3_aa: ASGDSFNEKLF

j_call: TRBJ2-3
v_call: TRBV11-2
cdr3_aa: ASSSKPNIPGQGTDTQY

j_call: TRBJ2-1
v_call: TRBV6-1
cdr3_aa: ASSFAGAYNEQF

j_call: TRBJ2-2
v_call: TRBV2
cdr3_aa: ASSGGITSGGELF

j_call: TRBJ1-1
v_call: TRBV9
cdr3_aa: ASSVALTGDTEAF

j_call: TRBJ2-5
v_call: TRBV6-1
cdr3_aa: ASSADFGTKGTQY

j_call: TRBJ2-2
v_call: TRBV19
cdr3_aa: ASSLELNTGELF

j_call: TRBJ1-6
v_call: TRBV11-2
cdr3_aa: ASKTGTGASPLH

j_call: TRBJ2-5
v_call: TRBV7-9
cdr3_aa: ASSLQAGVETQY

j_call: TRBJ2-1
v_call: TRBV11-1
cdr3_aa: ASSLRRSGGSYNEQF

j_call: TRBJ1-5
v_call: TRBV27
cdr3_aa: ASRRQGQGQPQH

j_call: TRBJ2-2
v_call: TRBV5-4
cdr3_aa: ASSLRTGQVTGELF

j_call: TRBJ2-2
v_call: TRBV9
cdr3_aa: ASSVEGGGAGELF

j_call: TRBJ2-5
v_call: TRBV14
cdr3_aa: ASSQVVAAGETEETQY

j_call: TRBJ2-1
v_call: TRBV7-2
cdr3_aa: ASSFSGGSYNEQF

j_call: TRBJ1-1
v_call: TRBV5-1
cdr3_aa: ASSAGQNTEAF

j_call: TRBJ1-1
v_call: TRBV6-6
cdr3_aa: ASSYSGKNTEAF

j_call: TRBJ1-2
v_call: TRBV28
cdr3_aa: ASSGPAWGYT

j_call: TRBJ2-6
v_call: TRBV5-1
cdr3_aa: ASSLTQTSSGANVLT

j_call: TRBJ2-5
v_call: TRBV5-6
cdr3_aa: ASSLELSQEETQY

j_call: TRBJ1-1
v_call: TRBV6-6
cdr3_aa: ASSTSSTGNTEAF

j_call: TRBJ1-5
v_call: TRBV30
cdr3_aa: AWSHVGDLSNQPQH

j_call: TRBJ1-1
v_call: TRBV11-2
cdr3_aa: ARGELGTNTEAF

j_call: TRBJ1-2
v_call: TRBV2
cdr3_aa: ASSSGQRDFYGYT

j_call: TRBJ2-3
v_call: TRBV15
cdr3_aa: ATTDKHRFTQY

j_call: TRBJ1-2
v_call: TRBV6-1
cdr3_aa: ASSEDRGNYGYT

j_call: TRBJ1-4
v_call: TRBV9
cdr3_aa: ASSPLDRDNEKLF

j_call: TRBJ2-2
v_call: TRBV4-1
cdr3_aa: ASSQGGSRGNTGELF

j_call: TRBJ1-4
v_call: TRBV4-2
cdr3_aa: ASSRDSRINEKLF

j_call: TRBJ1-2
v_call: TRBV7-9
cdr3_aa: ASNSDSRSGYT

j_call: TRBJ2-1
v_call: TRBV27
cdr3_aa: ASSLELAGYNEQF

j_call: TRBJ1-1
v_call: TRBV14
cdr3_aa: ASSVLRGNTEAF

j_call: TRBJ1-1
v_call: TRBV21-1
cdr3_aa: ASSKLEVEAF

j_call: TRBJ1-2
v_call: TRBV2
cdr3_aa: ASSEGGGYT

j_call: TRBJ1-2
v_call: TRBV7-9
cdr3_aa: ASRPAAGTGFGYT

j_call: TRBJ2-5
v_call: TRBV5-4
cdr3_aa: ASSDDSSGMEETQY

j_call: TRBJ2-5
v_call: TRBV5-1
cdr3_aa: ASRSTSAEAETQY

j_call: TRBJ2-1
v_call: TRBV27
cdr3_aa: ASSPQGQSYNEQF

j_call: TRBJ1-2
v_call: TRBV19
cdr3_aa: ASVDRDYGYT

j_call: TRBJ2-2
v_call: TRBV4-2
cdr3_aa: ASSQDLVGDTGELF

j_call: TRBJ1-5
v_call: TRBV27
cdr3_aa: ASSASRLQPQH

j_call: TRBJ2-6
v_call: TRBV7-2
cdr3_aa: ASSHRGSGANVLT

j_call: TRBJ1-4
v_call: TRBV7-9
cdr3_aa: ASSLESGYNEKLF